One sample yielded the 14 T cell receptor beta chains listed below, sequenced in a study of T cell changes during pregnancy in multiple sclerosis (dated by TCRdb to about 2019). Library preparation used the immunoSEQ multiplex PCR assay. TCRdb carries this immuneACCESS record with in-frame sequences only. Its versions omit some clonotypes, under half of them owing to an unresolved V gene in the studies checked, with the rest unexplained. This sample has over 90,000 clones in its table, and over 85% of those were observed once. Roughly 0.95% of the sample belongs to the ten largest clones. Sequenced here: peripheral blood, sampled after pregnancy. All receptors derive from a female donor with multiple sclerosis, enrolled in a pregnancy study.

The rearrangement uses TRBV6-1 and TRBJ1-3; D might be TRBD1 (6 bases). There are 14 residues in the CDR3. V lost 4 bases to trimming and J lost 3 bases, with 10 bases between them. Germline CDR1 and CDR2: MNHNS and SASEGT. CDR3 in amino acids: CASSVQGFGNTIYF. CDR3 DNA sequence: TGTGCCAGCAGTGTACAGGGCTTTGGAAACACCATATATTTT.

This clone was observed once. This chain uses TRBV14 with TRBJ2-4; 7 bases fit TRBD1. The CDR3 has 13 residues. V lost 3 bases, J lost 6 bases, and 2 bases stayed unmatched. Germline V lookup: CDR1 SGHDN, CDR2 FVKESK. CDR3 sequence: CASSHRDRNIQYF. The CDR3 DNA is TGTGCCAGCAGCCACCGGGACAGAAACATTCAGTACTTC.

V usage is TRBV2 and J usage is TRBJ2-1, with 8 bases lining up with TRBD2. Germline V CDR1 and CDR2: SNHLY, FYNNEI. This CDR3 is built from 15 residues. V lost 4 bases to trimming and J lost 0 bases; unmatched junction nucleotides: 2. The CDR3 DNA reads TGTGCCAGCAGTGCCAGCGGGAGCTCCTACAATGAGCAGTTCTTC. Protein: CASSASGSSYNEQFF.

The chain joins TRBV4-1 to TRBJ2-7, with 8 nucleotides matching TRBD1. The V gene end was trimmed by 0 bases and the J gene end by 5 bases; junction bases not matched to a gene: 6. Germline loops: CDR1 MGHRA, CDR2 YSYEKL. The length of the CDR3 is 15 residues. CDR3: CASSQDTDRVDEQYF. In nucleotides, the CDR3 is TGCGCCAGCAGCCAAGATACGGACAGGGTCGACGAGCAGTACTTC.

This clone was seen a single time. This sequence joins TRBV23-1 and TRBJ1-2, with a weak D call TRBD1 (5 bases). TRBV23-1 qualifies as an ORF whose function is uncertain. The CDR3 covers 13 residues. V shed 4 bases and J shed 4 bases, with 10 bases lying between them. CDR3: CASSPRRGYGYTF. The CDR3 DNA follows: TGCGCCAGCAGTCCTAGGAGGGGCTATGGCTACACCTTC.

V is TRBV19 and J is TRBJ2-3; TRBD2 is a possible D gene (5 bases). V lost 4 bases and J 2 bases, leaving 10 bases between the germline ends. CDR3 length equals 14 residues. Germline V gives CDR1 LNHDA, CDR2 SQIVND (reference sequence). CDR3 sequence: CASSTGLNTDTQYF. As DNA, the CDR3 is TGTGCCAGTAGTACCGGACTGAACACAGATACGCAGTATTTT. Supplemented by reference TRBV19 and TRBJ2-3, the full variable domain reads DGGITQSPKYLFRKEGQNVTLSCEQNLNHDAMYWYRQDPGQGLRLIYYSQIVNDFQKGDIAEGYSVSREKKESFPLTVTSAQKNPTAFYLCASSTGLNTDTQYFGPGTRLTVL.

J is TRBJ1-3 and V is TRBV10-3; D not certain. This CDR3 has 10 residues. CDR1 is ENHRY, CDR2 SYGVKD, per germline. V dropped 10 bases and J dropped 4 bases, with 5 bases sitting between them. The CDR3: CATRGNTIYF. In DNA form, the CDR3 reads TGTGCCACGCGAGGAAACACCATATATTTT.

This chain links TRBV6-1 with TRBJ1-5; D is unresolved. This CDR3 is built from 13 residues. Germline lookup yields CDR1 MNHNS and CDR2 SASEGT. V was trimmed by 8 bases and J by 0 bases, leaving 8 bases between them. The CDR3 DNA follows: TGTGCCAGCGAGACTGTTAGCAATCAGCCCCAGCATTTT. Translating it yields CASETVSNQPQHF.

The chain uses TRBV19 and TRBJ2-7; unclear D gene. V lost 5 bases to trimming and J lost 3 bases, with 11 bases between them. There are 13 residues in the CDR3. Germline-derived CDR1 and CDR2 are LNHDA and SQIVND (reference sequence). The CDR3 here is CASSPRRSYEQYF. As DNA, the CDR3 is TGTGCCAGTAGTCCCCGCAGAAGCTACGAGCAGTACTTC.

The chain employs TRBV5-4 and TRBJ2-7, with a weak D call TRBD1 (6 bases). Deletions cut 0 bases from V and 2 bases from J, with 15 bases between. The germline gives CDR1 SGHNT, CDR2 YYREEE (reference sequence). CDR3 length: 16 residues. In nucleotides, the CDR3 is TGTGCCAGCAGCTTGGCCTTGGGACAAAAAGCCTACGAGCAGTACTTC. Its translation is CASSLALGQKAYEQYF. Using reference TRBV5-4 and TRBJ2-7 for the parts outside the CDR3, the full variable domain is ETGVTQSPTHLIKTRGQQVTLRCSSQSGHNTVSWYQQALGQGPQFIFQYYREEENGRGNFPPRFSGLQFPNYSSELNVNALELDDSALYLCASSLALGQKAYEQYFGPGTRLTVT.

The chain carries TRBV9 and TRBJ2-2; 7 bases are a match to TRBD1. This CDR3 comprises 16 residues. The J segment lost 5 bases and the V segment lost 5 bases, leaving 12 bases of the junction unmatched. The V gene's germline CDR1 is SGDLS and CDR2 YYNGEE. The CDR3 sequence is CASRPGAGGRTGELFF. The CDR3 DNA follows: TGTGCCAGCAGGCCCGGGGCAGGGGGACGGACCGGGGAGCTGTTTTTT.

The sample holds one count of this clone. The chain has TRBV4-2 and TRBJ2-3; D unresolved. The V gene's germline CDR1 is LGHNA and CDR2 YNFKEQ. With 1 base removed from V and 2 bases from J, the gap between germline ends came to 13 bases. CDR3 length: 16 residues. CDR3 sequence reads: CASSQVARGPTDTQYF. CDR3 bases: TGTGCCAGCAGCCAAGTTGCTAGAGGCCCCACAGATACGCAGTATTTT.

CDR3 loop: CASSFLGEESEGGQPQHF. In DNA, the CDR3 is TGTGCCAGCAGCTTTCTTGGGGAGGAGAGTGAAGGTGGTCAGCCCCAGCATTTT. The chain joins TRBV7-6 to TRBJ1-5; D is unresolved. Germline CDR1 SGHVS, CDR2 FNYEAQ. The germline V and J ends were trimmed by 3 bases and 6 bases, with 24 bases remaining between them. The CDR3 has 18 residues.

This sequence joins TRBV5-1 and TRBJ2-7; the match to TRBD1 covers 9 bases. V was pared by 1 base and J by 5 bases, with 7 bases of the junction left unmatched. Germline loops: CDR1 SGHRS, CDR2 YFSETQ. The CDR3 is 15 amino acids. The chain's CDR3 is CASSLQGQGANEQYF. DNA for the CDR3: TGCGCCAGCAGCTTGCAGGGACAGGGTGCTAACGAGCAGTACTTC.